These 25 T cell receptor beta chains were sequenced from one sample in a study of graft-versus-host responses after intestinal transplantation. Using immunoSEQ multiplex PCR, the repertoire was profiled, and TCRdb retains in-frame clones only, with some absent. The sample lists tens of thousands of clones, 85% to 95% seen once, with about 0.2% in the top ten. The antigens of these receptors remain unknown. The sample was unstimulated CD4+ T cells sorted from spleen or lymph node cells, taken before transplant. These receptors came from a human donor who was the organ donor for an intestinal transplant.

The chain couples TRBV27 to TRBJ2-7; D assignment may be TRBD1 or TRBD2 (6 bases each). With 0 bases removed from V and 2 bases from J, the gap between germline ends came to 11 bases. This CDR3 spans 15 amino acids. Germline loops: CDR1 MNHEY, CDR2 SMNVEV (reference sequence). This chain's CDR3 is CASSLSEGVAYEQYF. Written as DNA, the CDR3 is TGTGCCAGCAGTTTATCGGAGGGGGTTGCCTACGAGCAGTACTTC.

The rearrangement links TRBV5-1 to TRBJ2-1; weak D call: TRBD1 (5 bases). Trimming removed 4 bases at V and 5 bases at J, with 13 bases between. CDR3 length: 14 residues. The germline gives CDR1 SGHRS, CDR2 YFSETQ. DNA of the CDR3: TGCGCCAGCAGCCCCAGGGTTGGAGACAATGAGCAGTTCTTC. Its translation is CASSPRVGDNEQFF.

The chain joins TRBV7-9 to TRBJ2-4; 12 bases match TRBD2. After removal of 4 bases from V and 2 bases from J, the junction contained 6 bases not matched to a gene. Germline-derived CDR1 and CDR2 are SEHNR and FQNEAQ (reference sequence). This CDR3 region has 17 residues. CDR3: CASSYTSGGLTKNIQYF. CDR3 nucleotide sequence: TGTGCCAGCAGCTACACTAGCGGGGGGTTAACCAAAAACATTCAGTACTTC. The full variable domain, its missing parts supplied by reference TRBV7-9 and TRBJ2-4, is DTGVSQNPRHKITKRGQNVTFRCDPISEHNRLYWYRQTLGQGPEFLTYFQNEAQLEKSRLLSDRFSAERPKGSFSTLEIQRTEQGDSAMYLCASSYTSGGLTKNIQYFGAGTRLSVL.

The chain has TRBV28 and TRBJ1-5; no firm D call. The CDR3 consists of 13 residues. CDR1 MDHEN and CDR2 SYDVKM come from the germline V gene. The germline V and J ends were trimmed by 5 bases and 7 bases, with 12 bases remaining between them. The CDR3 protein is CASSRDSVQPQHF. CDR3 coding DNA: TGTGCCAGCAGTCGGGATTCGGTGCAGCCCCAGCATTTT.

The chain links TRBV7-7 to TRBJ2-7, with TRBD1 matching over 9 bases. Germline values: CDR1 SSHAT, CDR2 FNYEAQ (reference sequence). With V trimmed by 10 bases and J by 2 bases, 12 bases remained unmatched. The CDR3 length is 15 residues. The CDR3 coding sequence is TGTGCCACTTTGGACGGGACAGGGTGTCCCTACGAGCAGTACTTC. The encoded protein is CATLDGTGCPYEQYF.

In its sample, this clone was seen once. V usage is TRBV28 and J usage is TRBJ2-5; 8 positions agree with TRBD1. V lost 5 bases to trimming and J lost 4 bases; unmatched junction nucleotides: 6. Germline loops: CDR1 MDHEN, CDR2 SYDVKM. This CDR3 region has 14 residues. CDR3 region: CASSNRQGLETQYF. The CDR3 DNA sequence: TGTGCCAGCAGTAACCGACAGGGGCTAGAGACCCAGTACTTC.

The chain is built from TRBV29-1 and TRBJ2-7; the D call may be TRBD1 or TRBD2 (6 bases each). Germline V gene data show CDR1 as SQVTM and CDR2 as ANQGSEA. V was clipped by 7 bases and J by 2 bases, with 21 bases between them. This CDR3 contains 15 residues. This chain's CDR3 is CSAEGGQGGPYEQYF. The CDR3 DNA follows: TGCAGCGCCGAAGGGGGGCAGGGCGGCCCCTACGAGCAGTACTTC.

V is TRBV6-6 and J is TRBJ2-5, with a tentative D call TRBD2 (6 bases). CDR3 length: 15 amino acids. With 6 bases removed from V and 4 bases from J, the gap between germline ends came to 18 bases. Germline loops: CDR1 MNHNY, CDR2 SVGAGI (reference sequence). The chain's CDR3 is CASRTSSGMGETQYF. CDR3 DNA sequence: TGTGCCAGCAGGACTAGTTCCGGGATGGGAGAGACCCAGTACTTC.

This chain links TRBV19 with TRBJ1-5, with TRBD1 as a possible D gene (6 bases). Per germline, CDR1 LNHDA and CDR2 SQIVND (reference sequence). This CDR3 comprises 15 residues. V lost 1 base and J 7 bases, leaving 14 bases between the germline ends. The CDR3 region is CASSIGGRGNQPQHF. The CDR3 DNA is TGTGCCAGTAGTATAGGTGGAAGGGGGAACCAGCCCCAGCATTTT.

The chain is built from TRBV9 and TRBJ2-7, with 10 bases aligning to TRBD1. The J segment lost 2 bases and the V segment lost 0 bases, leaving 2 bases of the junction unmatched. Germline CDR1 and CDR2: SGDLS and YYNGEE. This CDR3 has 15 residues. CDR3 amino acids: CASSVGGTGAYEQYF. The CDR3 DNA reads as TGTGCCAGCAGCGTAGGGGGGACAGGGGCCTACGAGCAGTACTTC.

This rearrangement joins TRBV29-1 to TRBJ1-1; TRBD1 might be the D (5 bases). V gave up 6 bases and J gave up 2 bases, with 13 bases separating them. The germline CDR1 and CDR2 sequences are SQVTM and ANQGSEA. This CDR3 contains 13 residues. The CDR3 here is CSVVDRLNTEAFF. CDR3 coding DNA: TGCAGCGTCGTAGACAGACTAAACACTGAAGCTTTCTTT.

This clone was counted only a few times. The chain couples TRBV18 to TRBJ1-4; D is unclear. The CDR3 totals 13 residues. V lost 1 base, J lost 8 bases, and 8 bases lay in between. The germline CDR1 and CDR2 sequences are KGHSH and LQKENI. CDR3 amino acids: CASSPREGEKLFF. CDR3 sequence (DNA): TGTGCCAGCTCACCACGTGAAGGCGAAAAACTGTTTTTT.

The chain couples TRBV29-1 to TRBJ1-4; 7 nucleotides align to TRBD1. Per germline, CDR1 SQVTM and CDR2 ANQGSEA. The CDR3 loop spans 13 amino acids. J gave up 4 bases and V 6 bases, and 5 bases lay outside the gene matches. CDR3 in amino acids: CSVGRDSNEKLFF. CDR3 in DNA: TGCAGCGTCGGCCGGGACAGTAATGAAAAACTGTTTTTT.

V is TRBV7-2 and J is TRBJ2-2; 11 bases are shared with TRBD2. The CDR3 length is 14 residues. Looked up from germline, CDR1 is SGHTA and CDR2 is FQGNSA. The V segment lost 4 bases and the J segment 6 bases; nucleotides outside the gene matches: 1. The DNA for the CDR3 is TGTGCCAGCAGCTGGACTAGCGGGTCCGGGGAGCTGTTTTTT. Amino acids: CASSWTSGSGELFF.

This chain links TRBV5-5 with TRBJ2-1; D unclear. This CDR3 spans 14 amino acids. V lost 6 bases and J lost 2, with 12 bases in between. Germline V gene lookup returns CDR1 SGHKS and CDR2 YYEKEE (reference sequence). The DNA of the CDR3 is TGTGCCAGCACCCCCGCCCCAACCTACAATGAGCAGTTCTTC. This codes for CASTPAPTYNEQFF. The variable domain in full, with the rest retrieved from reference TRBV5-5 and TRBJ2-1, is DAGVTQSPTHLIKTRGQQVTLRCSPISGHKSVSWYQQVLGQGPQFIFQYYEKEERGRGNFPDRFSARQFPNYSSELNVNALLLGDSALYLCASTPAPTYNEQFFGPGTRLTVL.

This sequence joins TRBV27 and TRBJ2-3; TRBD2 agrees at 9 bases. Trimming cost V 8 bases and J 1 base; bases outside gene matches: 7. The CDR3 has 15 amino acids. CDR1 MNHEY and CDR2 SMNVEV come from the germline V gene (reference sequence). CDR3: CASWRGGAGTDTQYF. The CDR3 region has the DNA TGTGCCAGCTGGCGCGGGGGGGCCGGCACAGATACGCAGTATTTT.

The chain employs TRBV28 and TRBJ1-1; 8 bases align to TRBD1. Germline V gene sequence: CDR1 MDHEN, CDR2 SYDVKM. The CDR3 is 15 residues long. The J segment lost 2 bases and the V segment lost 6 bases, leaving 8 bases of the junction unmatched. CDR3 in DNA: TGTGCCAGCAGATCCTGGACAGGGCCTAACACTGAAGCTTTCTTT. Translation gives CASRSWTGPNTEAFF.

The rearrangement uses TRBV12-2 and TRBJ1-4; the table's D call, TRBD1, has no DNA check behind it. TRBV12-2 is noted as a pseudogene. This CDR3 contains 13 residues. CDR3 region: CASRPGTGEKLFF. The CDR3 DNA follows: TGTGCAAGTCGCCCCGGGACAGGTGAAAAACTGTTTTTT.

This chain connects TRBV27 to TRBJ1-4; D remains ambiguous. Germline V gene sequence: CDR1 MNHEY, CDR2 SMNVEV (reference sequence). V lost 5 bases and J lost 7, with 14 bases in between. The CDR3 extends over 14 amino acids. CDR3 in amino acids: CASSNRASGEKLFF. Here the CDR3 DNA reads TGTGCCAGCAGTAATAGGGCTTCGGGTGAAAAACTGTTTTTT.

The rearrangement joins TRBV7-3 to TRBJ2-3; a possible D gene is TRBD2 (6 bases). This CDR3 region has 18 residues. Per the germline V gene, CDR1 is SGHTA and CDR2 is FQGTGA. Trimming took off 4 bases at V and 4 bases at J, with 24 bases between the two ends. This chain's CDR3 is CASSSPGLITGVPDTQYF. The CDR3 region has the DNA TGTGCCAGCAGCTCTCCGGGACTCATAACGGGGGTACCAGATACGCAGTATTTT.

The chain couples TRBV5-1 to TRBJ2-1; maybe TRBD1 (5 bases). CDR3 length: 16 residues. Germline V gives CDR1 SGHRS, CDR2 YFSETQ. V lost 7 bases and J 6 bases, leaving 23 bases between the germline ends. CDR3 nucleotides: TGCGCCAGCGGGTTCCTCGCCTCCGACAGCCTCAATGAGCAGTTCTTC. Translating it yields CASGFLASDSLNEQFF.

The chain links TRBV18 to TRBJ2-5; the D gene is possibly TRBD1 (5 bases). Germline CDR1 KGHSH, CDR2 LQKENI. Trimming stripped 1 base from V and 2 bases from J, with 5 bases between. This CDR3 is built from 13 residues. The CDR3 nucleotides are TGTGCCAGCTCACCACGACAGCAAGAGACCCAGTACTTC. It codes for CASSPRQQETQYF. The full variable domain, with the rest looked up from reference TRBV18 and TRBJ2-5, is NAGVMQNPRHLVRRRGQEARLRCSPMKGHSHVYWYRQLPEEGLKFMVYLQKENIIDESGMPKERFSAEFPKEGPSILRIQQVVRGDSAAYFCASSPRQQETQYFGPGTRLLVL.

The chain is built from TRBV5-1 and TRBJ1-1, with 9 bases matching TRBD1. Losses at the gene ends were 1 base for V and 0 bases for J; bases not matched to a gene: 1. Germline CDR1 is SGHRS and CDR2 is YFSETQ. This CDR3 region has 15 residues. The CDR3 reads CASSLTGGLNTEAFF. The DNA for the CDR3 is TGCGCCAGCAGCTTGACAGGGGGCTTGAACACTGAAGCTTTCTTT.

This chain connects TRBV11-2 to TRBJ2-7; 9 nucleotides align to TRBD1. The germline gives CDR1 SGHAT, CDR2 FQNNGV. J gave up 6 bases and V 1 base, and 19 bases lay outside the gene matches. This CDR3 has 19 amino acids. The CDR3 nucleotides read TGTGCCAGCAGCTTAGTCCTCCTTGGACAGGGGACAACGGGGGGCGAGCAGTACTTC. This translates into CASSLVLLGQGTTGGEQYF.

This rearrangement joins TRBV9 to TRBJ1-4; TRBD1 matches 8 bases. The germline gives CDR1 SGDLS, CDR2 YYNGEE. This CDR3 has 18 amino acids. The J segment lost 2 bases and the V segment lost 0 bases, leaving 9 bases of the junction unmatched. CDR3 bases: TGTGCCAGCAGCGTAGGACAGGGGATGCGGGGCACTAATGAAAAACTGTTTTTT. Its translation: CASSVGQGMRGTNEKLFF.